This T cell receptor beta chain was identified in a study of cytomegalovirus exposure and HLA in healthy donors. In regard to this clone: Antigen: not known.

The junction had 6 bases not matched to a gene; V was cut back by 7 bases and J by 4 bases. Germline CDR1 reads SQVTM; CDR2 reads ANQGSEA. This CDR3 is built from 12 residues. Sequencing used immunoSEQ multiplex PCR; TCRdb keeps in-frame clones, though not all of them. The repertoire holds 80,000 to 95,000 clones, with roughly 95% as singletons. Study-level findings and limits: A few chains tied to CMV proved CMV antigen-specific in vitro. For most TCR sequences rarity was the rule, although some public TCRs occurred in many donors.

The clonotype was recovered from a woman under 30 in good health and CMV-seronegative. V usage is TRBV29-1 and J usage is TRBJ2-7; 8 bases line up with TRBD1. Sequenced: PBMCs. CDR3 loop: CSAGRQGYEQYF. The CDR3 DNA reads TGCAGCGCGGGGAGACAGGGGTACGAGCAGTACTTC.